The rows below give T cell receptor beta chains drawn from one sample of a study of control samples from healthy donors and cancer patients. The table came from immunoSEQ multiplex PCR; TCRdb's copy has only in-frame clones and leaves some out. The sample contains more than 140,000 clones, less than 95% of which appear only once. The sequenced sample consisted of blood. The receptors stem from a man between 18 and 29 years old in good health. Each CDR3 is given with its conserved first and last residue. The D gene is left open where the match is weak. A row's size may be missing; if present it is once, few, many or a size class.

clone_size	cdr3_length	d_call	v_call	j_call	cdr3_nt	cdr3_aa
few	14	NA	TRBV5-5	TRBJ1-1	TGTGCCAGCAGTTCCAGGGGCACAGGGACTGAAGCTTTCTTT	CASSSRGTGTEAFF
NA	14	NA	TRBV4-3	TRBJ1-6	TGCGCCAGCAGCACACAGGGTTGGGATTCACCCCTCCACTTT	CASSTQGWDSPLHF
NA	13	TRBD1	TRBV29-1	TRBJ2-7	TGCAGCGTTGAGGCCAGGGGGCTGGGCGAGCAGTACTTC	CSVEARGLGEQYF
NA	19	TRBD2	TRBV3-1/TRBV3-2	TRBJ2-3	TGTGCCAGCAGCCAAGGCTTGGCGGGGGGACTCTATAGCACAGATACGCAGTATTTT	CASSQGLAGGLYSTDTQYF
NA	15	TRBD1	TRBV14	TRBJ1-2	TGTGCCAGCAGCCAAACCAGGACAGGGGGAGGCGGCTACACCTTC	CASSQTRTGGGGYTF
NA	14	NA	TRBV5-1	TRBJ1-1	TGCGCCAGCAGCACAACGACAAGTTACACTGAAGCTTTCTTT	CASSTTTSYTEAFF
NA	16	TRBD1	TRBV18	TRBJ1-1	TGTGCCAGCTCGCCTTCTACCGGGACAGTGAACACTGAAGCTTTCTTT	CASSPSTGTVNTEAFF
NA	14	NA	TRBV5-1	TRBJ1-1	TGCGCCAGCAGCTTGGGCAATTTGAACACTGAAGCTTTCTTT	CASSLGNLNTEAFF
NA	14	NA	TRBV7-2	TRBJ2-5	TGTGCCAGCAGCTTGTTCGAGGGATTTGAGACCCAGTACTTC	CASSLFEGFETQYF
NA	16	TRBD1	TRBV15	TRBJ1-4	TGTGCCACCAGCAGAGGGGGGGACAGTAAAAATGAAAAACTGTTTTTT	CATSRGGDSKNEKLFF
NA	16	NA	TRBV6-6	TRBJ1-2	TGTGCCAGCAGTTACTCTGGCAGGGGTTATAACTATGGCTACACCTTC	CASSYSGRGYNYGYTF
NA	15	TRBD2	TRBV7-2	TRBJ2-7	TGTGCCAGCAGCGTATCTAGCGGGGGGCACTACGAGCAGTACTTC	CASSVSSGGHYEQYF
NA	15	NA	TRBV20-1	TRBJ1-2	TGCAGTGCTAGTGCCGGGACGGGTACAAACTATGGCTACACCTTC	CSASAGTGTNYGYTF
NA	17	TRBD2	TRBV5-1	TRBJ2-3	TGCGCCAGCAGCCCGGGACTAGCGGGGGGCACCACAGATACGCAGTATTTT	CASSPGLAGGTTDTQYF
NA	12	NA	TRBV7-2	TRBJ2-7	TGTGCCACAGGACGTCTGACCGACGAGCAGTACTTC	CATGRLTDEQYF
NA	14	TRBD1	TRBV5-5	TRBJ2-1	TGTGCCAGCAGCTCTGGACAGGGCCGGGATGAGCAGTTCTTC	CASSSGQGRDEQFF
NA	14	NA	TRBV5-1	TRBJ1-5	TGCGCCAGCAGCCCTCAGGGGCCCAATCAGCCCCAGCATTTT	CASSPQGPNQPQHF
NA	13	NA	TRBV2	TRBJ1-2	TGTGCCAGCTGGAAGCGGCAGGGTGACGGCTACACCTTC	CASWKRQGDGYTF
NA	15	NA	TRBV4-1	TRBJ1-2	TGCGCCAGCAGCCAACTCGGCACAACGACCTATGGCTACACCTTC	CASSQLGTTTYGYTF
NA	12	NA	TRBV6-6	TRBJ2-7	TGTGCCAGCAGCCACGGGAACTACGAGCAGTACTTC	CASSHGNYEQYF
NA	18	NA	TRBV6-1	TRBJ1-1	TGTGCCAGCAGTGCTCTAGGCATCTCCATGAACACTGCCGGGGGAGCTTTCTTT	CASSALGISMNTAGGAFF
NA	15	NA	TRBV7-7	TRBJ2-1	TGTGCCAGCAGCTTAGGGGAGGCCGACTACAATGAGCAGTTCTTC	CASSLGEADYNEQFF